The rows below give T cell receptor beta chains drawn from one sample of a study of T cell responses to AZD1222 COVID-19 vaccine. Assay: immunoSEQ multiplex PCR; the TCRdb copy retains only in-frame clones and omits some. The sample has 150,000 to 200,000 clones, over 90% seen once. The specimen was peripheral blood, collected on day 0 of AZD1222 vaccination. Receptors were obtained from an adult in good health. Each CDR3 is given with its conserved first and last residue. A D gene is named only where the DNA matches it firmly. Rows may omit the clone size; those that give it use once, few, many or a size class.

D,size,J,V,DNA,CDR3
-,-,TRBJ1-4,TRBV5-1,TGCGCCAGCAGCTTGGCAGGGGCAACTAATGAAAAACTGTTTTTT,CASSLAGATNEKLFF
TRBD1,once,TRBJ1-2,TRBV7-2,TGTGCCAGCACCCTTGAAGGGGGCTACATCTATGGCTACACCTTC,CASTLEGGYIYGYTF
-,-,TRBJ1-2,TRBV7-9,TGTGCCAGCAGCTTCTCAGGGGTCCTGGGCTACACCTTC,CASSFSGVLGYTF
TRBD1,few,TRBJ1-3,TRBV7-2,TGTGCCAGCAGCAGGGACAGGGGAGGGAACACCATATATTTT,CASSRDRGGNTIYF
-,-,TRBJ1-4,TRBV5-1,TGCGCCAGCAGCGGCACAGAATCAACTAATGAAAAACTGTTTTTT,CASSGTESTNEKLFF
-,-,TRBJ1-1,TRBV10-3,TGTGCCATCAGTGGGACCCTCTACGGGGAAGCTTTCTTT,CAISGTLYGEAFF
-,-,TRBJ1-5,TRBV27,TGTGCCAGCAGTCCCTCTCCGGCCACACACCACCCCCAGCATTTT,CASSPSPATHHPQHF
TRBD1,few,TRBJ2-2,TRBV4-1,TGCGCCAGCAGCCAAGCCGTCAGGGGGCACGGGGAGCTGTTTTTT,CASSQAVRGHGELFF
-,-,TRBJ2-5,TRBV5-1,TGCGCCAGCAGTCCTAGCGTAGAGACCCAGTACTTC,CASSPSVETQYF
-,-,TRBJ2-7,TRBV3-1/TRBV3-2,TGTGCCAGCAGCCCCCGGGCAGGGGGGTACGAGCAGTACTTC,CASSPRAGGYEQYF
-,-,TRBJ2-6,TRBV27,TGTGCCAGCAGATTGACAGGAGCCCTCTCTGGGGCCAACGTCCTGACTTTC,CASRLTGALSGANVLTF
-,-,TRBJ2-7,TRBV7-2,TGTGCCAGCAGCTCTCTAGCGCTGGTTTCCTACGAGCAGTACTTC,CASSSLALVSYEQYF
-,-,TRBJ1-1,TRBV4-2,TGTGCCAGCAGCTTTCCGGCAGGGATGAACACTGAAGCTTTCTTT,CASSFPAGMNTEAFF
-,-,TRBJ2-5,TRBV11-2,TGTGCCAGCAGTCAGGGGGGTGCGGAACAAGAGACCCAGTACTTC,CASSQGGAEQETQYF
-,once,TRBJ2-5,TRBV19,TGTGCCAGTAGTATAAGCGTCGGTGGGGCATTCGAGACCCAGTACTTC,CASSISVGGAFETQYF
TRBD1,-,TRBJ1-1,TRBV5-1,TGCGCCAGCAGCTCCCGGTACAGGGGGCTCATGAACACTGAAGCTTTCTTT,CASSSRYRGLMNTEAFF
-,-,TRBJ1-2,TRBV12-3/TRBV12-4,TGTGCCAGCTCCGGTATCTCCTATGGCTACACCTTC,CASSGISYGYTF
-,few,TRBJ2-4,TRBV5-5,TGTGCCAGCAGCTTGGAGGGGAACATTCAGTACTTC,CASSLEGNIQYF
-,-,TRBJ1-3,TRBV6-5,TGTGCCAGCAGTGACTCGGGGGTCTCTGGAAACACCATATATTTT,CASSDSGVSGNTIYF
-,-,TRBJ2-3,TRBV5-6,TGTGCCAGCAGCTTGGAAGCACTGTATGATACGCAGTATTTT,CASSLEALYDTQYF
-,-,TRBJ1-5,TRBV18,TGTGCCAGCTCACCCTCGGGGACACTCAGCAATCAGCCCCAGCATTTT,CASSPSGTLSNQPQHF
TRBD2,-,TRBJ2-1,TRBV15,TGTGCCACCAGCAGGGGACTAGCGGGGGGGCCTTCTGAGCAGTTCTTC,CATSRGLAGGPSEQFF
-,-,TRBJ2-2,TRBV4-1,TGCGCCAGCAGCCAAGTGGACATTATAAACACCGGGGAGCTGTTTTTT,CASSQVDIINTGELFF
TRBD2,-,TRBJ2-3,TRBV5-6,TGTGCCAGCAGCCCCGGACTAGCGGGACACACAGATACGCAGTATTTT,CASSPGLAGHTDTQYF
-,-,TRBJ1-5,TRBV15,TGTGCCACCAGCATAGAGTCCAATCAGCCCCAGCATTTT,CATSIESNQPQHF
TRBD1,-,TRBJ1-1,TRBV6-5,TGTGCCAGCGCACCCTTTACAGGGGGCAGGGATGAAGCTTTCTTT,CASAPFTGGRDEAFF
-,-,TRBJ1-2,TRBV20-1,TGCAGTGCTAGAGGGGTCGGCTACACCTTC,CSARGVGYTF
-,once,TRBJ2-1,TRBV13,TGTGCCAGCAGCCGTCTATGGGACCCCAATGAGCAGTTCTTC,CASSRLWDPNEQFF
TRBD1,-,TRBJ1-2,TRBV7-2,TGTGCCAGCAGCTTTCGGACAGGGGGCCACTATGGCTACACCTTC,CASSFRTGGHYGYTF
-,-,TRBJ2-1,TRBV6-1,TGTGCCAGCAGTGAAGCGGCATATTCGAAGTTCTTC,CASSEAAYSKFF
-,few,TRBJ2-7,TRBV7-2,TGTGCCAGCAGCTTAGGTATTGGCGTATACGAGCAGTACTTC,CASSLGIGVYEQYF
TRBD2,-,TRBJ2-3,TRBV11-2,TGTGCCAGCAGCTCGCTTCGGGGGGGGCTAGATACGCAGTATTTT,CASSSLRGGLDTQYF
TRBD1,-,TRBJ2-7,TRBV9,TGTGCCAGCAGCGTAGACAACAGGGGCTACGAGCAGTACTTC,CASSVDNRGYEQYF
-,-,TRBJ1-1,TRBV19,TGTGCCAGTAGTATAGGACAGCCGAACACTGAAGCTTTCTTT,CASSIGQPNTEAFF
-,-,TRBJ1-6,TRBV21-1,TGTGCCAGCAGCCCCGATCTTGAACAGGCGGCCGGGGATTCACCCCTCCACTTT,CASSPDLEQAAGDSPLHF
-,-,TRBJ1-4,TRBV6-5,TGTGCCAGCAGAGAGCGCAGAGGTGAAAAACTGTTTTTT,CASRERRGEKLFF
-,-,TRBJ1-1,TRBV7-8,TGTGCCAGCAGCCCGCCGAAGACAGTTTTTGGGATGAACACTGAAGCTTTCTTT,CASSPPKTVFGMNTEAFF
-,-,TRBJ1-5,TRBV19,TGTGCCAGTAGTATCCTAACAGGGACCCAGCAGCCCCAGCATTTT,CASSILTGTQQPQHF
-,-,TRBJ1-4,TRBV18,TGTGCCAGCTCTCCCGTGGGGGTCCAAACTAATGAAAAACTGTTTTTT,CASSPVGVQTNEKLFF
-,-,TRBJ2-3,TRBV18,TGTGCCAGCTCACCACGGCAGGGGGGATCAGATACGCAGTATTTT,CASSPRQGGSDTQYF
-,-,TRBJ1-2,TRBV12-3/TRBV12-4,TGTGCCAGCAGTTTAGCGCAGGAACGTGGCAAGACCTTC,CASSLAQERGKTF
-,-,TRBJ1-1,TRBV30,TGTGCCTGGAGTGTTATGTCAGGGAACACTGAAGCTTTCTTT,CAWSVMSGNTEAFF
TRBD1,-,TRBJ1-6,TRBV6-5,TGTGCCAGCAGTTACTCGACTGGACAGGGTAATTCACCCCTCCACTTT,CASSYSTGQGNSPLHF
-,-,TRBJ1-3,TRBV4-3,TGCGCCAGCAGCCAAGATTTGGGGAGCTCTGGAAACACCATATATTTT,CASSQDLGSSGNTIYF
-,-,TRBJ2-1,TRBV19,TGTGCCAGTAGTCCGCGGAGAGAGTCGGTCAATGAGCAGTTCTTC,CASSPRRESVNEQFF
TRBD2,-,TRBJ2-1,TRBV6-2/TRBV6-3,TGTGCCAGCAGTTACTCGCGGACTAGCGGGCGGATTGAGCAGTTCTTC,CASSYSRTSGRIEQFF
TRBD1,-,TRBJ1-5,TRBV28,TGTGCCAGCAGTCCAGACAGGGTGGGCAATCAGCCCCAGCATTTT,CASSPDRVGNQPQHF
-,-,TRBJ1-2,TRBV7-2,TGTGCCAGCAGCTCGAAGCGAGGAAGTGGCTACACCTTC,CASSSKRGSGYTF
TRBD1,-,TRBJ1-6,TRBV3-1/TRBV3-2,TGTGCCAGCAGCCAGGGGACAGGGGTTGATTCACCCCTCCACTTT,CASSQGTGVDSPLHF
-,-,TRBJ2-5,TRBV2,TGTGCCAGCCTGCTGACTACCGAGACCCAGTACTTC,CASLLTTETQYF
TRBD1,-,TRBJ2-7,TRBV28,TGTGCCAGCAGTTTATTGGGATACAGGGGGCAAGGTGGGGAGCAGTACTTC,CASSLLGYRGQGGEQYF
TRBD1,-,TRBJ1-2,TRBV5-1,TGCGCCAGCAGCGGAGGGACAGGGGGCTTTAGCTACACCTTC,CASSGGTGGFSYTF